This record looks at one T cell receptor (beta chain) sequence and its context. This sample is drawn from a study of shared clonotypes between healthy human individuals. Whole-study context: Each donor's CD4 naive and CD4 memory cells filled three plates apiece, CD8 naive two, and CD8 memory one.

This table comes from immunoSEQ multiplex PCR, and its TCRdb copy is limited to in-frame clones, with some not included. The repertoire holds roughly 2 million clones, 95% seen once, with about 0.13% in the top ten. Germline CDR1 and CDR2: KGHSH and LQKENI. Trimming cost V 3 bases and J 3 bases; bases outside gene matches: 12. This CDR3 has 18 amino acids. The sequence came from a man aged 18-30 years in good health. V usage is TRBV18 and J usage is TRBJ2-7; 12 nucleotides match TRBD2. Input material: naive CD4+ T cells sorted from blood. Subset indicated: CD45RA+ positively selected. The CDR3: CASSPGLAGGPRLYEQYF. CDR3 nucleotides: TGTGCCAGCTCACCCGGGCTAGCGGGAGGGCCACGGCTCTACGAGCAGTACTTC. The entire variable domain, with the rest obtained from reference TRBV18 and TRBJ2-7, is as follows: NAGVMQNPRHLVRRRGQEARLRCSPMKGHSHVYWYRQLPEEGLKFMVYLQKENIIDESGMPKERFSAEFPKEGPSILRIQQVVRGDSAAYFCASSPGLAGGPRLYEQYFGPGTRLTVT.